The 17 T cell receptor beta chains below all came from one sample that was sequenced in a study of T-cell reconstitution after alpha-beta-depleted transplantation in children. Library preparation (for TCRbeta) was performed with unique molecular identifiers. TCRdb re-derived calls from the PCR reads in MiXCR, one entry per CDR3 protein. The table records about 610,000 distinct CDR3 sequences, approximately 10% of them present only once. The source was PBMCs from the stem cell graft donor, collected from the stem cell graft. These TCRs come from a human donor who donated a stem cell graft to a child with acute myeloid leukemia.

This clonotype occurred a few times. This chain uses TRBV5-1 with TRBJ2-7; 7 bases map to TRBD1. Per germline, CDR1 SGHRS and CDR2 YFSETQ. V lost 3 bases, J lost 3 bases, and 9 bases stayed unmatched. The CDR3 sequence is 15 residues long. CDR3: CASSWPRQGNYEQYF. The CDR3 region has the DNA TGCGCCAGCAGCTGGCCCCGACAGGGAAACTACGAGCAGTACTTC.

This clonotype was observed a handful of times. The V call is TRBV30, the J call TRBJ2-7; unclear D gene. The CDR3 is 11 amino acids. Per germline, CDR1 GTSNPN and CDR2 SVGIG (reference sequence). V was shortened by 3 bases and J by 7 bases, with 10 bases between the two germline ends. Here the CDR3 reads CAWSTKREQYF. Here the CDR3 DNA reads TGTGCCTGGAGCACGAAGAGAGAGCAGTACTTC.

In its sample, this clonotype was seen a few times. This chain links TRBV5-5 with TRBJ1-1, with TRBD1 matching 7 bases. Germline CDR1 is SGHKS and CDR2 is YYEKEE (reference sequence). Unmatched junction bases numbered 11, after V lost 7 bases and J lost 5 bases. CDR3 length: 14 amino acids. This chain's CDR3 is CASQPGGQRTEAFF. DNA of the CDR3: TGTGCCAGCCAACCAGGGGGTCAGCGAACTGAAGCTTTCTTT.

This chain's CDR3 is CASSMWTGGTDTQYF. The CDR3 nucleotides are TGTGCCAGTAGTATGTGGACAGGGGGTACAGATACGCAGTATTTT. This rearrangement joins TRBV19 to TRBJ2-3; 10 positions match TRBD1. The CDR3 is 15 amino acids. CDR1 and CDR2 from the germline V gene are LNHDA and SQIVND (reference sequence). V shed 3 bases and J 3 bases; nucleotides not matched to a gene: 3. The full variable domain, with the rest looked up from reference TRBV19 and TRBJ2-3, is DGGITQSPKYLFRKEGQNVTLSCEQNLNHDAMYWYRQDPGQGLRLIYYSQIVNDFQKGDIAEGYSVSREKKESFPLTVTSAQKNPTAFYLCASSMWTGGTDTQYFGPGTRLTVL.

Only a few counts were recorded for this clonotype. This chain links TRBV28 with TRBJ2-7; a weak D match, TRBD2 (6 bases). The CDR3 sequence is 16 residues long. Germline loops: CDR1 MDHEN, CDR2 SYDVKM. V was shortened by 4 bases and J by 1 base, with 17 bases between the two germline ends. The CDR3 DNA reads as TGTGCCAGCAGTTCCGAGGGTCTGGAGGGTTCCTACGAGCAGTACTTC. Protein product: CASSSEGLEGSYEQYF.

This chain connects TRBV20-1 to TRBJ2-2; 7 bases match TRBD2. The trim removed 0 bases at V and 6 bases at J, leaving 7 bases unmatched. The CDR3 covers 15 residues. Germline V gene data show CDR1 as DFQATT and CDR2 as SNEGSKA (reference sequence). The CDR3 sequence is CSAREAGELAGELFF. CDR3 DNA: TGCAGTGCTAGAGAGGCGGGGGAATTGGCCGGGGAGCTGTTTTTT.

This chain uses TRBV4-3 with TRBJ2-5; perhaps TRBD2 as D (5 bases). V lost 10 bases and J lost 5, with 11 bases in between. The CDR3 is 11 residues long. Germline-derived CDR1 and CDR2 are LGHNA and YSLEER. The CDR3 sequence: CANRRGETQYF. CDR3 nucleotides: TGCGCCAACCGTAGAGGGGAGACCCAGTACTTC.

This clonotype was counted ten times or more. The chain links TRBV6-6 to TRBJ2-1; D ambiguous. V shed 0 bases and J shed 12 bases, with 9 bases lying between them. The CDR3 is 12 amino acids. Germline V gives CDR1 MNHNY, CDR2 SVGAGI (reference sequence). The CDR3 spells CASSYSGMWQFF. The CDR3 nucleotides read TGTGCCAGCAGTTACTCGGGCATGTGGCAGTTCTTC.

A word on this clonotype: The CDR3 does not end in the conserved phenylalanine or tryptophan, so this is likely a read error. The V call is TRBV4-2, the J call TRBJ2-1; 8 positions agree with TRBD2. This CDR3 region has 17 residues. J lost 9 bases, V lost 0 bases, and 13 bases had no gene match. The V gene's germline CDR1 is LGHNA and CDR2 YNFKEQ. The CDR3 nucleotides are TGTGCCAGCAGCCAAGAAGTCGGGACTAGTGGAAGGGTTGAGCAGTTCTGC. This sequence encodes CASSQEVGTSGRVEQFC.

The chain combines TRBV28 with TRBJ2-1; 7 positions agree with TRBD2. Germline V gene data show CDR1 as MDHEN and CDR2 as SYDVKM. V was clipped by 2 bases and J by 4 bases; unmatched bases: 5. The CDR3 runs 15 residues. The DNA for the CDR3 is TGTGCCAGCAGTTTAGCGGGAGCCCGGTACAATGAGCAGTTCTTC. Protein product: CASSLAGARYNEQFF. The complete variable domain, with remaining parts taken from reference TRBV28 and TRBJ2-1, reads DVKVTQSSRYLVKRTGEKVFLECVQDMDHENMFWYRQDPGLGLRLIYFSYDVKMKEKGDIPEGYSVSREKKERFSLILESASTNQTSMYLCASSLAGARYNEQFFGPGTRLTVL.

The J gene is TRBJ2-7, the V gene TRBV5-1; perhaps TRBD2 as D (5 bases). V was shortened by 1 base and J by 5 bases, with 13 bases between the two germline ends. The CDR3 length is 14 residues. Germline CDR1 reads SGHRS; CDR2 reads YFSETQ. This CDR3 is CASSLPGDRNEQYF. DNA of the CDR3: TGCGCCAGCAGCTTGCCCGGGGATAGGAACGAGCAGTACTTC.

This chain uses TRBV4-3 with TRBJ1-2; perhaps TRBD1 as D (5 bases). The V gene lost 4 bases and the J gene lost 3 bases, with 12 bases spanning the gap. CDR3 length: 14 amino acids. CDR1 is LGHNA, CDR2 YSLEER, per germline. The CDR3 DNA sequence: TGCGCCAGCAGCCCCGGGGGGACTCACTATGGCTACACCTTC. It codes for CASSPGGTHYGYTF.

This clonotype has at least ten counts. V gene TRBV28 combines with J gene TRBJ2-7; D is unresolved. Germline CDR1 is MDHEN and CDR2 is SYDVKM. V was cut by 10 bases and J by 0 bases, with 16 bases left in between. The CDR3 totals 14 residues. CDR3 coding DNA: TGTGCCATCCCGAGGTGGGTTAGCTCCTACGAGCAGTACTTC. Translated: CAIPRWVSSYEQYF.

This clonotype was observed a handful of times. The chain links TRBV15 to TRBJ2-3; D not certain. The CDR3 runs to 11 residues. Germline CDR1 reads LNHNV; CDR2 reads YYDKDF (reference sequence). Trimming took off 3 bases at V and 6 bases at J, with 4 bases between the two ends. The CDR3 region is CATSSYDTQYF. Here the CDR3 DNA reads TGTGCCACCAGCAGTTACGATACGCAGTATTTT.

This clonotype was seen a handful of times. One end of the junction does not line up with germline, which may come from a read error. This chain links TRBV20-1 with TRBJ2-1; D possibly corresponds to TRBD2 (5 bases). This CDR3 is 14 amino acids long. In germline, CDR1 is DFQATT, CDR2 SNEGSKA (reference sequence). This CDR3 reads CSAPSRPGPKKEVF. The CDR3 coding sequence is TGCAGTGCTCCTTCCCGCCCGGGCCCCAAAAAGGAGGTCTTC.

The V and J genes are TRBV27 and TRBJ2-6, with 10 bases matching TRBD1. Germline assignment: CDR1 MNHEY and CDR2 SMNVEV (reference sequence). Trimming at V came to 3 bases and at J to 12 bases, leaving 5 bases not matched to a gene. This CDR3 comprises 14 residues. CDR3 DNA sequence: TGTGCCAGCAGTTTCCCGGACAGGGGGTTCGTCCTGACTTTC. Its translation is CASSFPDRGFVLTF.

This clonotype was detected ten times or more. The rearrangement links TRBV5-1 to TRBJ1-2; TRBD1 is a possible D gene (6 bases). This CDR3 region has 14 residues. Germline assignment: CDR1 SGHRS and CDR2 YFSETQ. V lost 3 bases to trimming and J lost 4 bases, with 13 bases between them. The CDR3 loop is CASSSGGAIYGYTF. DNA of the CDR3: TGCGCCAGCAGCTCCGGGGGGGCTATCTATGGCTACACCTTC. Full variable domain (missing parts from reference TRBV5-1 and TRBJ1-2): KAGVTQTPRYLIKTRGQQVTLSCSPISGHRSVSWYQQTPGQGLQFLFEYFSETQRNKGNFPGRFSGRQFSNSRSEMNVSTLELGDSALYLCASSSGGAIYGYTFGSGTRLTVV.